These T cell receptor beta chains were read from a single sample in a study of T cell responses to AZD1222 COVID-19 vaccine. The protocol was immunoSEQ multiplex PCR, while the TCRdb copy is restricted to in-frame clones and leaves out a portion. This sample has roughly 160,000 clones; around nine tenths occur once, and the top ten carry 0.85% to 1.1%. The sample in question was peripheral blood, obtained 28 days after the second AZD1222 dose. The receptors come from an adult who received the AZD1222 COVID-19 vaccine. The CDR3 runs from the conserved cysteine through the conserved F or W. Each record gives: clone size, V gene, J gene, D gene, CDR3 DNA, CDR3 protein. The D gene is left open where the match is weak. Only some rows state a clone size, as once, few, many or a class for expanded clones.

-	TRBV20-1	TRBJ2-7	-	TGCAGTGCTAGACGGGGTTACGAGCAGTACTTC	CSARRGYEQYF
-	TRBV4-2	TRBJ1-4	TRBD1	TGTGCCAGCAGCCAGCTCGGACAGGCGGCAACTAATGAAAAACTGTTTTTT	CASSQLGQAATNEKLFF
-	TRBV6-5	TRBJ2-5	TRBD1	TGTGCCAGCAGTTACCCACAGGGGACACAAGAGACCCAGTACTTC	CASSYPQGTQETQYF
-	TRBV19	TRBJ2-1	-	TGTGCCAGTAGTCGAGTCGGAGCGGGCCCCTACAATGAGCAGTTCTTC	CASSRVGAGPYNEQFF
-	TRBV18	TRBJ1-3	-	TGTGCCAGCTCAACCGGGGCCGGGGGCACCATATATTTT	CASSTGAGGTIYF
-	TRBV12-5	TRBJ1-4	-	TGTGCTAGTGGTTTGGTAAGAGGGATGGGGCAAAATGAAAAACTGTTTTTT	CASGLVRGMGQNEKLFF
-	TRBV5-6	TRBJ2-7	-	TGTGCCAGCAGCAGAGAGACAGAGGGAGGCTACGAGCAGTACTTC	CASSRETEGGYEQYF
-	TRBV3-1/TRBV3-2	TRBJ2-1	-	TGTGCCAGCAGCCAAATCTCCTACAATGAGCAGTTCTTC	CASSQISYNEQFF
-	TRBV4-2	TRBJ1-2	-	TGTGCCAGCAGCCCGCGGGGGAATAACTATGGCTACACCTTC	CASSPRGNNYGYTF
-	TRBV18	TRBJ1-1	TRBD1	TGTGCCAGCTCACTGGACAGGGGGAACACTGAAGCTTTCTTT	CASSLDRGNTEAFF
-	TRBV7-2	TRBJ2-7	TRBD2	TGTGCCAGCAGCTTGACTGGACTAGCGGGGAACTACGAGCAGTACTTC	CASSLTGLAGNYEQYF
-	TRBV12-3/TRBV12-4	TRBJ2-5	-	TGTGCCAGCAGTCCTCAAAGGAGAGAGACCCAGTACTTC	CASSPQRRETQYF
once	TRBV9	TRBJ2-3	-	TGTGCCAGCAGCCGGCGTTTGGTTATAGAAGGGGATACGCAGTATTTT	CASSRRLVIEGDTQYF
once	TRBV6-5	TRBJ1-4	-	TGTGCCACCCACAGAACAACTAATGAAAAACTGTTTTTT	CATHRTTNEKLFF
-	TRBV7-2	TRBJ1-2	TRBD1	TGTGCCAGCAGCTTAGCGGGAGAGGACAGGGCGAACTATGGCTACACCTTC	CASSLAGEDRANYGYTF
-	TRBV15	TRBJ1-2	-	TGTGCCACCAGCAGTCAGACAGGCATCTATGGCTACACCTTC	CATSSQTGIYGYTF
-	TRBV5-1	TRBJ2-7	TRBD1	TGCGCCAGCAGCTTGGGACAGGGGGTAGGCGAGCAGTACTTC	CASSLGQGVGEQYF
-	TRBV7-8	TRBJ2-3	-	TGTGCCAGCTCTCTCCAACGGTTTTCCCCCGGGCACACGCAGTATTTT	CASSLQRFSPGHTQYF
-	TRBV20-1	TRBJ2-7	-	TGCAGTGCTAGTGGGAGGGGGGCAAATGGCGAGCAGTACTTC	CSASGRGANGEQYF
-	TRBV27	TRBJ1-3	TRBD1	TGTGCCAGCAGGCGACAGGGGAGCTCTGGAAACACCATATATTTT	CASRRQGSSGNTIYF
-	TRBV6-5	TRBJ2-7	-	TGTGCCAGCAGTTACTCTGGGATCGGCAGTTTATACGAGCAGTACTTC	CASSYSGIGSLYEQYF
-	TRBV5-1	TRBJ2-7	-	TGCGCCAGCAGCTTGGCGGCGCGGGACCACCCCTACGAGCAGTACTTC	CASSLAARDHPYEQYF
-	TRBV25-1	TRBJ1-3	-	TGTGCCAGCAGTGAAGGCCGAAGCACCATATATTTT	CASSEGRSTIYF
many	TRBV6-5	TRBJ1-4	-	TGTGCCAGCAGACGGACAGCCGGGGGTGAAAAACTGTTTTTT	CASRRTAGGEKLFF
-	TRBV10-3	TRBJ1-5	TRBD1	TGTGCCATCAGTGAGTCCCGGAGACAGGGGGGGCAGCCCCAGCATTTT	CAISESRRQGGQPQHF
-	TRBV27	TRBJ1-1	-	TGTGCCAGCAGTCACCCAGAGACTGAAGCTTTCTTT	CASSHPETEAFF
-	TRBV3-1/TRBV3-2	TRBJ1-1	-	TGTGCCAGCAGCCAAGGACAGCAGAACACTGAAGCTTTCTTT	CASSQGQQNTEAFF
once	TRBV10-1	TRBJ2-1	TRBD2	TGCGCCAGCAGTGCCCTCCGAGCGGGGGGTTACAATGAGCAGTTCTTC	CASSALRAGGYNEQFF
-	TRBV19	TRBJ1-4	-	TGTGCCGGCAGGACTAATGAAAAACTGTTTTTT	CAGRTNEKLFF
-	TRBV27	TRBJ2-7	TRBD2	TGTGCCAGCAGTTTATCGGGGGGGAACTACGAGCAGTACTTC	CASSLSGGNYEQYF
-	TRBV30	TRBJ1-2	TRBD1	TGTGCCTGGGCCCCACAGGGGGCGGACTATGGCTACACCTTC	CAWAPQGADYGYTF
-	TRBV27	TRBJ2-7	-	TGTGCCAGCAGTCCGGGGGCCACCTACGAGCAGTACTTC	CASSPGATYEQYF
-	TRBV7-9	TRBJ2-3	-	TGTGCCAGCAGCTTAGATTTGGATACGCAGTATTTT	CASSLDLDTQYF
once	TRBV10-2	TRBJ1-1	TRBD1	TGCGCCAGCAGTGAAAGGGGGCCGGTCACTGAAGCTTTCTTT	CASSERGPVTEAFF
-	TRBV13	TRBJ2-2	-	TGTGCCAGCAGCTTAAACACCGGGGAGCTGTTTTTT	CASSLNTGELFF
few	TRBV2	TRBJ1-5	-	TGTGCCTCACGGAGGGACTCGCTAGGCAATCAGCCCCAGCATTTT	CASRRDSLGNQPQHF
-	TRBV18	TRBJ2-2	TRBD2	TGTGCCAGCTCCCACACTAGCGGGAGCACCGGGGAGCTGTTTTTT	CASSHTSGSTGELFF
-	TRBV12-1	TRBJ2-7	-	TGTGCCAGCAGCTTTGAGCGGCGTAGGACAGGGAAAACCTACGAGCAGTACTTC	CASSFERRRTGKTYEQYF
-	TRBV7-2	TRBJ1-6	TRBD1	TGTGCCAGCAGCTCCTCTCTTAACAGGGGATCACCCCTCCACTTT	CASSSSLNRGSPLHF
-	TRBV19	TRBJ2-5	-	TGTGCCAGTAGTCCCACGAGGGGGGAGACCCAGTACTTC	CASSPTRGETQYF
-	TRBV4-1	TRBJ2-7	-	TGCGCCAGCAGCCAAGGTGGCAGGGGACCCCTAGCCTACGAGCAGTACTTC	CASSQGGRGPLAYEQYF
-	TRBV12-5	TRBJ1-5	-	TGTGCTAGTGGTTTGTCCCTCAATCAGCCCCAGCATTTT	CASGLSLNQPQHF
once	TRBV20-1	TRBJ2-3	-	TGCAGTGCTAGTCGGGTCGGGTCGGGGAGTGTAGATACGCAGTATTTT	CSASRVGSGSVDTQYF
-	TRBV19	TRBJ2-7	-	TGTGCCAGTAGTTTAAGGCAAGCTACCTACGAGCAGTACTTC	CASSLRQATYEQYF
-	TRBV4-1	TRBJ2-1	TRBD1	TGCGCCAGCAGCCAAGACGGGGTTTTGGACAGGGGGGATGAGCAGTTCTTC	CASSQDGVLDRGDEQFF
-	TRBV11-2	TRBJ2-5	TRBD2	TGTGCCAGCAGCCTAGCGGGGGGCGGTGAGACCCAGTACTTC	CASSLAGGGETQYF
-	TRBV4-2	TRBJ1-1	-	TGTGCCAGCAGCCCCTGGGGAGGGGGTTTGAACACTGAAGCTTTCTTT	CASSPWGGGLNTEAFF
-	TRBV29-1	TRBJ2-7	TRBD1	TGCAGCGTCCACGGGACAGGGGGTTACGAGCAGTACTTC	CSVHGTGGYEQYF
-	TRBV7-2	TRBJ1-2	TRBD1	TGTGCCAGCAGCCGGAAGACAGGGGCGGACTATGGCTACACCTTC	CASSRKTGADYGYTF
-	TRBV5-1	TRBJ2-1	-	TGCGCCAGCAGCTTGTTAGCGGACTCCTACAATGAGCAGTTCTTC	CASSLLADSYNEQFF
-	TRBV5-1	TRBJ2-2	-	TGCGCCAGCAGCTTGTGGGGGGACACCGGGGAGCTGTTTTTT	CASSLWGDTGELFF
-	TRBV10-3	TRBJ2-3	TRBD2	TGTGCCATCAGTGATCGAGCGGGGGGCCAAGATACGCAGTATTTT	CAISDRAGGQDTQYF
once	TRBV4-1	TRBJ2-7	-	TGCGCCAGCAGCCACAGCCGGGACACCTACGAGCAGTACTTC	CASSHSRDTYEQYF
-	TRBV27	TRBJ2-3	-	TGTGCCAGCAGTTTATCGATAGCGACGGATACGCAGTATTTT	CASSLSIATDTQYF
once	TRBV6-6	TRBJ2-2	-	TGTGCCAGCAGTTATGGCACCGGGGAGCTGTTTTTT	CASSYGTGELFF
-	TRBV15	TRBJ1-1	-	TGTGCCACCCGCCAGGCCGGTGAAGCTTTCTTT	CATRQAGEAFF